The 27 T cell receptor beta chains below all came from one sample that was sequenced in a study of blood T cells in healthy people across ages (dated by TCRdb to the mid-2010s). To prepare the library, 5' RACE was applied. The run used an Illumina HiSeq 2500. A second about 7 to 12 cycle PCR used a sample-barcoded 5' primer and a J-beta primer mix. The public reads were quality trimmed at Q25 with fastp and then assembled into clones with MiXCR by TCRdb, keeping productive beta chains. All rows with the same CDR3 protein become a single entry with the most common DNA and genes. The sample includes about 970,000 distinct CDR3 sequences, with 51% observed a single time. About a fifth of the sample comes from the top ten. Input material: blood. Receptors originate from a woman aged 55-70 years in good health.

This rearrangement joins TRBV6-6 to TRBJ1-1; D uncertain. V lost 11 bases to trimming and J lost 7 bases, with 17 bases between them. The CDR3 has 12 amino acids. Germline CDR1 reads MNHNY; CDR2 reads SVGAGI (reference sequence). As DNA, the CDR3 is TGTGCCGGGGAACCAGGAAACGGTGAAGCTTTCTTT. This translates into CAGEPGNGEAFF.

The V gene is TRBV27, the J gene TRBJ2-3; no clear D. Trimming removed 5 bases at V and 6 bases at J, with 21 bases between. Germline lookup yields CDR1 MNHEY and CDR2 SMNVEV (reference sequence). The CDR3 contains 16 residues. The CDR3 protein is CASSPLTASSRDTQYF. CDR3 DNA: TGTGCCAGCAGTCCCCTTACTGCCTCCTCCCGGGATACGCAGTATTTT.

This chain links TRBV12-3 or TRBV12-4 with TRBJ2-7; D might be TRBD1 or TRBD2, each matching 5 bases. This CDR3 is 13 amino acids long. V was trimmed by 6 bases and J by 3 bases, leaving 12 bases between them. CDR3 amino acids: CASSPGPIYEQYF. The CDR3 DNA is TGTGCCAGCAGCCCGGGACCTATCTACGAGCAGTACTTC.

The genes are TRBV13 and TRBJ2-5; 7 bases match TRBD2. V lost 6 bases, J lost 11 bases, and 15 bases stayed unmatched. Germline CDR1 reads PRHDT; CDR2 reads FYEKMQ (reference sequence). The CDR3 length is 14 residues. CDR3 nucleotides: TGTGCCAGCAGTGTCGTAAGTGGGTGGGGGGGGCAGTACTTC. It is translated as CASSVVSGWGGQYF. Supplemented by reference TRBV13 and TRBJ2-5, the full variable domain reads AAGVIQSPRHLIKEKRETATLKCYPIPRHDTVYWYQQGPGQDPQFLISFYEKMQSDKGSIPDRFSAQQFSDYHSELNMSSLELGDSALYFCASSVVSGWGGQYFGPGTRLLVL.

This clonotype was counted between two and nine times. The J gene is TRBJ2-1, the V gene TRBV20-1, with D perhaps matching TRBD1 (5 bases). The CDR3 runs to 13 residues. Germline V gene lookup returns CDR1 DFQATT and CDR2 SNEGSKA (reference sequence). CDR3 DNA: TGCACCTCCGAAGGGGTCTCCTACAATGAGCAGTTCTTC. Translating it yields CTSEGVSYNEQFF.

This sequence joins TRBV4-3 and TRBJ2-2, with 9 positions matching TRBD1. The V and J ends lost 4 bases and 4 bases, in that order; junction bases with no gene match: 4. Germline V gene data show CDR1 as LGHNA and CDR2 as YSLEER. The CDR3 has 15 residues. The CDR3 DNA follows: TGCGCCAGCAGCCCGGGGACAGGGCCCACCGGGGAGCTGTTTTTT. It specifies CASSPGTGPTGELFF.

The genes are TRBV29-1 and TRBJ2-7, with a weak D call TRBD2 (5 bases). The CDR3 has 12 amino acids. Germline-derived CDR1 and CDR2 are SQVTM and ANQGSEA. CDR3 nucleotides: TGCAACGTCGCGGGCCGGAACAATGAGCAGTACTTC. This encodes CNVAGRNNEQYF.

CDR3 DNA: TGCGCCAGCAGCTTTGTGGGACAGGGTGGCACTGAAGCTTTCTTT. This sequence encodes CASSFVGQGGTEAFF. The chain couples TRBV5-1 to TRBJ1-1; 9 bases agree with TRBD1. Germline-derived CDR1 and CDR2 are SGHRS and YFSETQ. The length of the CDR3 is 15 residues. The trim removed 2 bases at V and 4 bases at J, leaving 6 bases unmatched.

There are a few counts of this clonotype. This CDR3 reads CASSPRNTHYEQYF. CDR3 nucleotide sequence: TGTGCCAGCTCACCGCGGAACACTCACTACGAGCAGTACTTC. The J gene is TRBJ2-7, the V gene TRBV18; no clear D. This CDR3 contains 14 residues. Trimming removed 3 bases at V and 3 bases at J, with 12 bases between. Germline V gene data show CDR1 as KGHSH and CDR2 as LQKENI.

This clonotype occurred a few times. CDR3 protein: CASSFETSGSSNEQYF. The CDR3 DNA is TGTGCCAGCAGCTTCGAGACTAGCGGGAGTTCTAATGAGCAGTACTTC. This chain links TRBV5-6 with TRBJ2-5; 12 bases map to TRBD2. The CDR3 spans 16 residues. Unmatched junction bases numbered 13, after V lost 2 bases and J lost 11 bases. Germline V gene lookup returns CDR1 SGHDT and CDR2 YYEEEE.

This chain uses TRBV3-1 with TRBJ2-1, with 13 bases matching TRBD2. With 4 bases clipped from V and 8 bases from J, the junction kept 8 bases outside the gene matches. This CDR3 comprises 16 residues. Germline CDR1 reads LGHDT; CDR2 reads YNNKEL (reference sequence). The CDR3 spells CASSPTSGRARYEQFF. The CDR3 bases are TGTGCCAGCAGCCCTACTAGCGGGAGGGCCAGGTATGAGCAGTTCTTC.

The rearrangement links TRBV20-1 to TRBJ2-3; perhaps TRBD2 as D (6 bases). The germline CDR1 and CDR2 sequences are DFQATT and SNEGSKA (reference sequence). Trimming stripped 5 bases from V and 2 bases from J, with 17 bases between. CDR3 length equals 15 residues. The CDR3 sequence: CSAPFGGTITDTQYF. CDR3 DNA: TGCAGTGCTCCTTTTGGCGGGACCATCACAGATACGCAGTATTTT.

A few counts support this clonotype. The chain joins TRBV20-1 to TRBJ2-1, with D unclear. Germline-derived CDR1 and CDR2 are DFQATT and SNEGSKA (reference sequence). The CDR3 covers 9 residues. The CDR3, as DNA: TGCAAAGGTAGAAATGAGCAGTTCTTC. Translation: CKGRNEQFF.

This clonotype was observed a few times. The chain joins TRBV18 to TRBJ2-5; D possibly corresponds to TRBD1 (6 bases). CDR1 KGHSH and CDR2 LQKENI come from the germline V gene. V gave up 4 bases and J gave up 3 bases, with 18 bases separating them. This CDR3 has 16 residues. The CDR3 loop is CASSLRRRSGEETQYF. The CDR3 bases are TGTGCCAGCTCACTCCGGAGGCGGTCAGGGGAAGAGACCCAGTACTTC.

The rearrangement uses TRBV20-1 and TRBJ2-3; TRBD2 aligns across 11 bases. Germline CDR1 is DFQATT and CDR2 is SNEGSKA (reference sequence). V shed 6 bases, J shed 5 bases, and the junction held 13 bases outside the gene matches. The CDR3 totals 16 residues. CDR3: CSAPPPSSGRKDTQYF. The DNA for the CDR3 is TGCAGTGCCCCACCCCCCTCTAGCGGGAGGAAAGATACGCAGTATTTT.

This clonotype was detected only once. The rearrangement joins TRBV21-1 to TRBJ2-1; the DNA was not used to check the table's D call, TRBD2. TRBV21-1 is a pseudogene. CDR3 size: 18 residues. CDR3 DNA: TGTGCCAGCAGCCCGCCGAGGCCTAGCGGGCGATGCGACAATGGGCAGTTCTTC. This encodes CASSPPRPSGRCDNGQFF.

V gene TRBV20-1 combines with J gene TRBJ2-4; D is unclear. V was clipped by 5 bases and J by 3 bases, with 11 bases between them. The CDR3 has 13 residues. Germline V gene sequence: CDR1 DFQATT, CDR2 SNEGSKA (reference sequence). CDR3 DNA: TGCAGTGCTGTTAGATACGACAAAAACATTCAGTACTTC. Its protein is CSAVRYDKNIQYF.

There are a few counts of this clonotype. This chain joins TRBV20-1 and TRBJ2-1; maybe TRBD2 (5 bases). Germline CDR1 is DFQATT and CDR2 is SNEGSKA (reference sequence). This CDR3 region has 16 residues. Trimming removed 2 bases at V and 0 bases at J, with 14 bases between. CDR3 residues: CSARPNGLSSYNEQFF. The CDR3 DNA reads as TGCAGTGCTAGACCAAACGGACTTAGCTCCTACAATGAGCAGTTCTTC.

This clonotype was seen only once. The gene calls are TRBV12-3 or TRBV12-4 and TRBJ2-7, with TRBD1 identical over 7 bases. V shed 5 bases, J shed 2 bases, and the junction held 9 bases outside the gene matches. This CDR3 region has 15 residues. CDR3 protein: CASSPDRNKAYEQYF. CDR3 coding DNA: TGTGCCAGCAGTCCGGACAGGAATAAAGCCTACGAGCAGTACTTC.

This clonotype was seen a single time. The chain uses TRBV2 and TRBJ2-2; perhaps TRBD1 as D (6 bases). Trimming pared 7 bases from V and 6 bases from J, leaving 9 bases between. The CDR3 has 12 amino acids. Germline V gene lookup returns CDR1 SNHLY and CDR2 FYNNEI. The CDR3 DNA reads TGTGCCAGCAAACAGGGTCCCGGGGAGCTGTTTTTT. The encoded protein is CASKQGPGELFF. Full variable domain (missing parts from reference TRBV2 and TRBJ2-2): EPEVTQTPSHQVTQMGQEVILRCVPISNHLYFYWYRQILGQKVEFLVSFYNNEISEKSEIFDDQFSVERPDGSNFTLKIRSTKLEDSAMYFCASKQGPGELFFGEGSRLTVL.

This clonotype was recorded at least ten times. A junction boundary mismatches the germline segment, possibly from a read error. The CDR3 region is CASSQGGGSYEQYF. CDR3 sequence (DNA): TGCGCCAGCAGCCAAGGAGGAGGCTCCTACGAGCAGTACTTC. This chain joins TRBV3-1 and TRBJ2-7; D perhaps matches TRBD2 (5 bases). From germline, CDR1 is LGHDT and CDR2 YNNKEL (reference sequence). CDR3 size: 14 residues.

The chain combines TRBV28 with TRBJ2-7; no definite D call. The CDR3 is 11 amino acids. CDR1 and CDR2 from the germline V gene are MDHEN and SYDVKM. V was shortened by 7 bases and J by 6 bases, with 10 bases between the two germline ends. CDR3 in amino acids: CASKAPFEQYF. DNA for the CDR3: TGTGCCAGCAAGGCCCCTTTCGAGCAGTACTTC. Variable domain in full (rest from reference TRBV28 and TRBJ2-7): DVKVTQSSRYLVKRTGEKVFLECVQDMDHENMFWYRQDPGLGLRLIYFSYDVKMKEKGDIPEGYSVSREKKERFSLILESASTNQTSMYLCASKAPFEQYFGPGTRLTVT.

This clonotype has a handful of counts. V gene TRBV11-3 combines with J gene TRBJ2-3; D gene ambiguous. CDR1 SGHNT and CDR2 YENEEA come from the germline V gene. The V end lost 1 base, the J end lost 2 bases, and 19 bases lay between the germline ends. There are 18 residues in the CDR3. The CDR3 loop is CASSLVLHLLADTDTQYF. The CDR3, as DNA: TGTGCCAGCAGCTTAGTCCTTCATTTGTTGGCGGACACAGATACGCAGTATTTT.

V gene TRBV7-9 combines with J gene TRBJ2-7, with 9 bases lining up with TRBD1. CDR1 and CDR2 (germline): SEHNR, FQNEAQ (reference sequence). J lost 6 bases, V lost 3 bases, and 12 bases had no gene match. This CDR3 is 16 amino acids long. CDR3 DNA: TGTGCCAGCAGCTTTCACAGGGGGCATGTTGGAGGCGAGCAGTACTTC. Protein product: CASSFHRGHVGGEQYF.

This clonotype has just a few counts. J is TRBJ2-5 and V is TRBV11-2, with 8 bases identical to TRBD2. Germline trimming cut 4 bases from V and 4 bases from J; bases unmatched to any gene: 8. CDR3 length: 15 residues. Germline assignment: CDR1 SGHAT and CDR2 FQNNGV. The CDR3 loop reads CASSSSGGNRETQYF. The CDR3 bases are TGTGCCAGCAGCTCCTCGGGGGGGAATCGAGAGACCCAGTACTTC. Combining the CDR3 with reference TRBV11-2 and TRBJ2-5 gives the whole variable domain EAGVAQSPRYKIIEKRQSVAFWCNPISGHATLYWYQQILGQGPKLLIQFQNNGVVDDSQLPKDRFSAERLKGVDSTLKIQPAKLEDSAVYLCASSSSGGNRETQYFGPGTRLLVL.

The count of this clonotype is one. The V gene is TRBV20-1, the J gene TRBJ1-6; D gene ambiguous. CDR1 is DFQATT and CDR2 is SNEGSKA in the germline V gene (reference sequence). Trimming cost V 8 bases and J 8 bases, with 13 bases left between them. This CDR3 region has 12 residues. This CDR3 reads CSTSTADSPLHF. CDR3 in DNA: TGCAGTACGTCAACAGCGGATTCACCCCTCCACTTT.

The V call is TRBV5-5, the J call TRBJ2-7; a possible D gene is TRBD1 (6 bases). V was cut by 4 bases and J by 2 bases, with 16 bases left in between. Germline-derived CDR1 and CDR2 are SGHKS and YYEKEE (reference sequence). The CDR3 is 15 residues long. CDR3 sequence: CASSPRDTRTYEQYF. The CDR3 bases are TGTGCCAGCAGCCCCCGGGACACTAGGACCTACGAGCAGTACTTC.